The rows below give T cell receptor beta chains drawn from one sample of a study of T cells in Graves' hyperthyroidism and ophthalmopathy. TCRdb reprocessed the multiplex PCR reads with MiXCR, giving one entry per CDR3 protein. Among about 290,000 distinct CDR3 sequences, about an eighth were seen once, and the ten largest hold 7.5% to 8%. Sequences were obtained from blood. The receptors here all came from a woman aged 30 to 39 with Graves' hyperthyroidism that later progressed to Graves' ophthalmopathy. Both conserved end residues are part of each CDR3. The order of the fields is D gene, clone size, J gene, V gene, CDR3 protein, CDR3 DNA. A D gene is named only where the DNA matches it firmly. Not all rows give a size; the values are once, few, many and, for expanded clones, a class.

d_call: TRBD2
clone_size: NA
j_call: TRBJ2-2
v_call: TRBV4-3
cdr3_aa: CASSQEADPGLAGNTGELFF
cdr3_nt: TGCGCCAGCAGCCAAGAGGCAGACCCGGGACTAGCGGGGAACACCGGGGAGCTGTTTTTT

d_call: TRBD1
clone_size: many
j_call: TRBJ2-1
v_call: TRBV18
cdr3_aa: CASSPDRAYNEQFF
cdr3_nt: TGTGCCAGCTCACCAGACAGGGCCTACAATGAGCAGTTCTTC

d_call: NA
clone_size: many
j_call: TRBJ2-5
v_call: TRBV7-2
cdr3_aa: CATSPQGQGTQYF
cdr3_nt: TGTGCCACCTCGCCCCAGGGCCAGGGGACCCAGTACTTC

d_call: TRBD2
clone_size: few
j_call: TRBJ2-7
v_call: TRBV5-1
cdr3_aa: CASSLLAGGLVAYEQYF
cdr3_nt: TGCGCCAGCAGCTTATTGGCTGGGGGACTAGTAGCCTACGAGCAGTACTTC

d_call: NA
clone_size: many
j_call: TRBJ2-4
v_call: TRBV6-5
cdr3_aa: CASSYSMQGSIQYF
cdr3_nt: TGTGCCAGCAGTTACTCGATGCAGGGCAGCATTCAGTACTTC

d_call: NA
clone_size: many
j_call: TRBJ2-3
v_call: TRBV28
cdr3_aa: CASSRAGSTDTQYF
cdr3_nt: TGTGCCAGCAGTCGTGCCGGTAGCACAGATACGCAGTATTTT

d_call: NA
clone_size: many
j_call: TRBJ2-1
v_call: TRBV20-1
cdr3_aa: CSARDDVKQFF
cdr3_nt: TGCAGTGCTAGAGATGATGTAAAGCAGTTCTTC

d_call: TRBD2
clone_size: many
j_call: TRBJ2-2
v_call: TRBV11-1
cdr3_aa: CASSLGSSGRHNTGELFF
cdr3_nt: TGTGCCAGCAGCTTAGGTTCTAGCGGGAGGCACAACACCGGGGAGCTGTTTTTT

d_call: NA
clone_size: many
j_call: TRBJ2-1
v_call: TRBV27
cdr3_aa: CASSLASVLNEQFF
cdr3_nt: TGTGCCAGCAGTTTGGCTAGCGTCCTCAATGAGCAGTTCTTC

d_call: NA
clone_size: NA
j_call: TRBJ2-7
v_call: TRBV19
cdr3_aa: CASSIGKSSYEQYF
cdr3_nt: TGTGCCAGTAGTATAGGCAAGAGCTCCTACGAGCAGTACTTC

d_call: NA
clone_size: many
j_call: TRBJ2-7
v_call: TRBV28
cdr3_aa: CASSLEGFRSYEQYF
cdr3_nt: TGTGCCAGCAGTCTCGAGGGGTTTAGGTCCTACGAGCAGTACTTC

d_call: NA
clone_size: many
j_call: TRBJ1-4
v_call: TRBV28
cdr3_aa: CASSSRIQSNEKLFF
cdr3_nt: TGTGCCAGCAGTTCCCGGATCCAAAGCAATGAAAAACTGTTTTTT

d_call: NA
clone_size: many
j_call: TRBJ2-5
v_call: TRBV4-1
cdr3_aa: CASSQDWAGMEETQYF
cdr3_nt: TGCGCCAGCAGCCAAGATTGGGCGGGGATGGAGGAGACCCAGTACTTC

d_call: TRBD2
clone_size: many
j_call: TRBJ2-3
v_call: TRBV3-1
cdr3_aa: CASSQDGTSASTDTQYF
cdr3_nt: TGTGCCAGCAGCCAAGATGGGACTAGCGCAAGCACAGATACGCAGTATTTT

d_call: TRBD1
clone_size: NA
j_call: TRBJ1-5
v_call: TRBV19
cdr3_aa: CASSTDRGQPQHF
cdr3_nt: TGTGCCAGTAGTACGGACAGGGGGCAGCCCCAGCATTTT

d_call: NA
clone_size: many
j_call: TRBJ2-5
v_call: TRBV27
cdr3_aa: CASSFFGGGQYF
cdr3_nt: TGTGCCAGCAGTTTCTTCGGGGGCGGACAGTACTTC

d_call: NA
clone_size: many
j_call: TRBJ1-2
v_call: TRBV9
cdr3_aa: CASSGTGQGNGYTF
cdr3_nt: TGTGCCAGCAGCGGCACCGGGCAGGGGAATGGCTACACCTTC

d_call: NA
clone_size: many
j_call: TRBJ2-7
v_call: TRBV20-1
cdr3_aa: CSARDHQGTYEQYF
cdr3_nt: TGCAGTGCTAGAGATCATCAGGGAACCTACGAGCAGTACTTC

d_call: TRBD1
clone_size: NA
j_call: TRBJ2-1
v_call: TRBV19
cdr3_aa: CASSVGTVSYNEQFF
cdr3_nt: TGTGCCAGTAGTGTCGGGACAGTCTCCTACAATGAGCAGTTCTTC

d_call: TRBD1
clone_size: many
j_call: TRBJ2-7
v_call: TRBV7-9
cdr3_aa: CASSWGQTTSYEQYF
cdr3_nt: TGTGCCAGCAGCTGGGGACAGACGACCTCCTACGAGCAGTACTTC

d_call: TRBD2
clone_size: many
j_call: TRBJ2-1
v_call: TRBV28
cdr3_aa: CASSLSSGRYYNEQFF
cdr3_nt: TGTGCCAGCAGTTTATCTAGCGGGAGGTACTACAATGAGCAGTTCTTC

d_call: NA
clone_size: many
j_call: TRBJ2-3
v_call: TRBV20-1
cdr3_aa: CSGTGASLTDTQYF
cdr3_nt: TGCAGTGGAACGGGAGCCTCCCTCACAGATACGCAGTATTTT